This T cell receptor (beta chain) stems from a study of glioma-infiltrating T cells. Study-wide results and caveats: Above-expected tissue-blood divergence occurred in all gliomas, most in low-grade ones. Tissue and blood shared very few CDR3 sequences.

The CDR3 is 15 residues long. From germline, CDR1 is DFQATT and CDR2 SNEGSKA (reference sequence). The V and J ends lost 1 base and 6 bases respectively, with 19 bases between them. TCR alpha and beta CDR3 regions were amplified from RNA using iRepertoire nested multiplex PCR. For one-step reverse transcription and amplification, about 90-400 ng of tissue mRNA or PBMC total RNA was used. TCRdb re-called the multiplex PCR reads through MiXCR, storing one row per CDR3 protein. Of fewer than 250,000 distinct CDR3 sequences in the sample, 25% to 35% were seen once. This clonotype occurred many times. Its matching antigen is unknown.

The chain links TRBV20-1 to TRBJ2-7, with unresolved D. The sequence was obtained from a human donor with low-grade glioma or glioblastoma, undergoing nonglioma brain surgery, or in good health (not recorded which). Sequenced input: glioma tissue, nonneoplastic brain tissue, or PBMCs (not recorded which). The CDR3 DNA reads TGCAGTGCTAGAGTGGCCCCGCGAAACCGTTTCGAGCAGTACTTC. The encoded protein is CSARVAPRNRFEQYF.